Listed below are T cell receptor beta chains from one sample, sequenced in a study of blood T cell repertoires in COVID-19. TCRdb's table, derived via immunoSEQ multiplex PCR, lists solely in-frame clones and lacks some. The sample yields some 130,000 clones, roughly 90% seen once. Sequences were obtained from peripheral blood. All receptors come from a man in his sixties with COVID-19, enrolled during active disease. CDR3s include the opening cysteine and the closing phenylalanine or tryptophan. The order of the fields is V gene, clone size, J gene, D gene, CDR3 DNA, CDR3 protein. D genes are given only for firm matches. Only some rows state a clone size, as once, few, many or a class for expanded clones.

TRBV13,-,TRBJ2-1,-,TGTGCCAGCAGCTTAGCATACCCGGGGAGGAATGAGCAGTTCTTC,CASSLAYPGRNEQFF
TRBV19,-,TRBJ2-7,-,TGTGCCAGTAGTTCTGACAGGTTTTACGAGCAGTACTTC,CASSSDRFYEQYF
TRBV20-1,-,TRBJ2-7,-,TGCAGTGCTAGTAGAATAGAGGAGGGCGAGCAGTACTTC,CSASRIEEGEQYF
TRBV11-2,-,TRBJ2-2,TRBD1,TGTGCCAGCAGACCCAGGGGGCTGAGGGCCGGGGAGCTGTTTTTT,CASRPRGLRAGELFF
TRBV15,-,TRBJ1-5,-,TGTGCCACCAGCAGAGACGAGGTTCGCAATCAGCCCCAGCATTTT,CATSRDEVRNQPQHF
TRBV24-1,few,TRBJ1-5,-,TGTGCCACCAGTGATCTCAGGGTAGGTGCGCCCCAGCATTTT,CATSDLRVGAPQHF
TRBV28,-,TRBJ2-3,-,TGTGCCAGCGGGCCAACAATTGCAGATACGCAGTATTTT,CASGPTIADTQYF
TRBV5-1,once,TRBJ1-5,TRBD1,TGCGCCAGCAGCTTGGATGGACAGGGGGCCGGTCAGCCCCAGCATTTT,CASSLDGQGAGQPQHF
TRBV9,-,TRBJ1-1,TRBD1,TGTGCCAGCAGCGTAGCGGGGCCGGGACAGAATCAACCAGAAGCTTTCTTT,CASSVAGPGQNQPEAFF
TRBV6-5,-,TRBJ1-5,-,TGTGCCAGCAGTAGGCAGGCGAATCAGCCCCAGCATTTT,CASSRQANQPQHF
TRBV30,-,TRBJ1-1,-,TGCGCCTGGAGTGTGGGAGGGAACACTGAAGCTTTCTTT,CAWSVGGNTEAFF
TRBV29-1,-,TRBJ1-1,-,TGCAGCGTGGCACGGGTCGGCCCTGAAGCTTTCTTT,CSVARVGPEAFF
TRBV3-1/TRBV3-2,-,TRBJ2-7,-,TGTGCCAGCAGCCAAGGTCCCGGAGACTACGAGCAGTACTTC,CASSQGPGDYEQYF
TRBV12-1,-,TRBJ2-7,-,TGTGCCAGCAGCTTACTACAGGTACTTGAAATAGAGTCTAGCGGGAGGTCCTACGAGCAGTACTTC,CASSLLQVLEIESSGRSYEQYF
TRBV30,-,TRBJ1-5,-,TGTGCCTGGAGTAGACTACAAAGCAATCAGCCCCAGCATTTT,CAWSRLQSNQPQHF
TRBV28,-,TRBJ1-2,TRBD1,TGTGCCAGCAGCTACAGGGGTACTGGCTACACCTTC,CASSYRGTGYTF
TRBV5-1,-,TRBJ2-5,-,TGCGCCAGCAGCTCCTTACAGGGACAAGAGACCCAGTACTTC,CASSSLQGQETQYF
TRBV27,-,TRBJ1-1,-,TGTGCCAGCAGTTCCCCGACTGAAGCTTTCTTT,CASSSPTEAFF
TRBV5-4,-,TRBJ2-7,TRBD2,TGTGCCAGCAGACTTCTAGCGGGACCAAGCGAGCAGTACTTC,CASRLLAGPSEQYF
TRBV5-1,-,TRBJ1-4,TRBD1,TGCGCCAGCAGCTTGGAGGGGGCCGGTGAAAAACTGTTTTTT,CASSLEGAGEKLFF
TRBV19,-,TRBJ1-5,-,TGTGCCAGTAGTCCCGGACAGCCATATAGCAATCAGCCCCAGCATTTT,CASSPGQPYSNQPQHF
TRBV20-1,-,TRBJ1-5,-,TGCAGTGCTAGTGACAGATTATCACATCAGCCCCAGCATTTT,CSASDRLSHQPQHF
TRBV3-1/TRBV3-2,-,TRBJ1-2,-,TGTGCCAGCAGCCCCACCCGGGGGGGAAATGGCTACACCTTC,CASSPTRGGNGYTF
TRBV7-3,-,TRBJ2-3,TRBD1,TGTGCCAGCAGTTATAGCACAGGGGCGACAGATACGCAGTATTTT,CASSYSTGATDTQYF
TRBV6-1,-,TRBJ2-1,-,TGTGCCAGCAGACTAGCAGTTTCCTACAATGAGCAGTTCTTC,CASRLAVSYNEQFF
TRBV6-5,few,TRBJ2-7,TRBD1,TGTGCCAGCAGTCAGGGACAGGGATTCTACGAGCAGTACTTC,CASSQGQGFYEQYF
TRBV7-3,-,TRBJ2-7,TRBD1,TGTGCCAGCAGCCCAGACAGGGGGCCGGGCGAGCAGTACTTC,CASSPDRGPGEQYF
TRBV6-2/TRBV6-3,-,TRBJ2-3,TRBD2,TGTGCCAGCAGTACCCGAGGGCGGGAGATTGGCACAGATACGCAGTATTTT,CASSTRGREIGTDTQYF
TRBV12-3/TRBV12-4,few,TRBJ1-2,-,TGTGCCAGCAGTTTAATAAGGGGCGATGGCTACACCTTC,CASSLIRGDGYTF
TRBV3-1/TRBV3-2,-,TRBJ2-1,TRBD2,TGTGCCAGCACCGGGACTAGCGGGAGTGGTGAGCAGTTCTTC,CASTGTSGSGEQFF
TRBV30,-,TRBJ2-2,TRBD1,TGTGCCCGAGAGACTGACCAGGGGGCTGTGGAGCTGTTTTTT,CARETDQGAVELFF
TRBV6-6,-,TRBJ1-2,-,TGTGCCAGCGCACCTCTGGAGGGCGGCTACACCTTC,CASAPLEGGYTF
TRBV28,-,TRBJ2-7,-,TGTGCCAGCACTAAAGAAGACTACGAGCAGTACTTC,CASTKEDYEQYF
TRBV19,-,TRBJ1-1,-,TGTGCCAGTCGTGACACTGAAGCTTTCTTT,CASRDTEAFF
TRBV10-1,few,TRBJ2-2,-,TGCGCCAGCAGTGGACAGACCACCGGGGAGCTGTTTTTT,CASSGQTTGELFF
TRBV10-3,once,TRBJ1-6,-,TGTGCCATCAGTGAGTCGTCCAGGGTCGGCTCCTATAATTCACCCCTCCACTTT,CAISESSRVGSYNSPLHF
TRBV19,-,TRBJ2-1,-,TGTGCCAGTAGTATAGAGGGGAGCTCCTACAATGAGCAGTTCTTC,CASSIEGSSYNEQFF